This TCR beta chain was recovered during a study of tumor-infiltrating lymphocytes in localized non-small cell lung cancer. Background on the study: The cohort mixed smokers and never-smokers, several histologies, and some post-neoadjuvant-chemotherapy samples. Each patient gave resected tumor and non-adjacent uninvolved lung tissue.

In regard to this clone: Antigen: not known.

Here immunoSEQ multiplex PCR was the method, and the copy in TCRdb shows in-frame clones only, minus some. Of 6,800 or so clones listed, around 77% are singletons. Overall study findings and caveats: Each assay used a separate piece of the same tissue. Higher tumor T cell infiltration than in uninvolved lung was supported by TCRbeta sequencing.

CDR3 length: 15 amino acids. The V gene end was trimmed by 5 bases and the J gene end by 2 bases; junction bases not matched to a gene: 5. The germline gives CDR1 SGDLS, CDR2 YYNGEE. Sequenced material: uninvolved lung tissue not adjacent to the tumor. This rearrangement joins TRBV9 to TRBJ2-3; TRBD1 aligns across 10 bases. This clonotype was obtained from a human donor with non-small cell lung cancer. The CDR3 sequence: CASRPGQGITDTQYF. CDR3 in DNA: TGTGCCAGCAGACCGGGACAGGGGATCACAGATACGCAGTATTTT.